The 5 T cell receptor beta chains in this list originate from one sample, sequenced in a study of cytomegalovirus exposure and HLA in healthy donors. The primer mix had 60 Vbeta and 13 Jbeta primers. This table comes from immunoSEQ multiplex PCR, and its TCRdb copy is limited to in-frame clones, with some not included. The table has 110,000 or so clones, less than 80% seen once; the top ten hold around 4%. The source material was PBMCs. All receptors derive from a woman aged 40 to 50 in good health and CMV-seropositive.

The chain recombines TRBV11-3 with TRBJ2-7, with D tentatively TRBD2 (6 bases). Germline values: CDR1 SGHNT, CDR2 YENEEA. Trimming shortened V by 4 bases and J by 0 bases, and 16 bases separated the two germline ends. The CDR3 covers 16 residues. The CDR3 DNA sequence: TGTGCCAGCAGCTCTTACGAGCGGGCCCGCTCCTACGAGCAGTACTTC. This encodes CASSSYERARSYEQYF.

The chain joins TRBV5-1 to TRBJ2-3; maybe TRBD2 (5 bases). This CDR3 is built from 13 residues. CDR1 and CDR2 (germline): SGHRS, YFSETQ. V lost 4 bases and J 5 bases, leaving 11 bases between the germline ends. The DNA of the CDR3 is TGCGCCAGCAGCCCTGGAGGCCAAGATACGCAGTATTTT. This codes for CASSPGGQDTQYF.

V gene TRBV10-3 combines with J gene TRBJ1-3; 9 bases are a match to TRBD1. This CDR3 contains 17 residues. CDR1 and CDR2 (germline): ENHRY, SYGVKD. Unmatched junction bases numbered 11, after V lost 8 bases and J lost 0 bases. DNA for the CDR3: TGTGCCATCTCCCGACAGGGGACAGGGCTCTCTGGAAACACCATATATTTT. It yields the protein CAISRQGTGLSGNTIYF.

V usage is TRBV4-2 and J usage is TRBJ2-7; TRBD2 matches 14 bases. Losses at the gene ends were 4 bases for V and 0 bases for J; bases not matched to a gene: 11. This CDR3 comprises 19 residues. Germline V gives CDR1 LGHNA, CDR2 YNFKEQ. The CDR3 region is CASSPGGTSGSEISYEQYF. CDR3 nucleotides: TGTGCCAGCAGCCCAGGGGGGACTAGCGGGAGCGAGATCTCCTACGAGCAGTACTTC.

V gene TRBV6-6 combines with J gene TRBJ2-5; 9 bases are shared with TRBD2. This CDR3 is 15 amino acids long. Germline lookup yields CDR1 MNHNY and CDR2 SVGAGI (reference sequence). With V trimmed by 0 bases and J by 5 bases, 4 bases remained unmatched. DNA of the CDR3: TGTGCCAGCAGTTACTCGCTTAGCGGGAGTGAGACCCAGTACTTC. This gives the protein CASSYSLSGSETQYF.